One sample yielded the 19 T cell receptor beta chains listed below, sequenced in a study of T-cell memory formation after mild COVID-19. TCRdb re-called the 5' RACE reads through MiXCR, storing one row per CDR3 protein. The sample includes 200,000 to 250,000 distinct CDR3 sequences, 9.5% to 10% of them seen just once. The sequencing input was PBMCs or a T cell subset sorted from them (not recorded which). The receptors derive from a young man who had mild COVID-19 (a few samples of this study predate the infection). Cell type and time point are not known.

This clonotype was seen only a few times. V usage is TRBV7-8 and J usage is TRBJ2-5; the match to TRBD1 covers 10 bases. The CDR3 covers 15 residues. From germline, CDR1 is SGHVS and CDR2 FQNEAQ. V was pared by 2 bases and J by 5 bases, with 5 bases of the junction left unmatched. CDR3 in DNA: TGTGCCAGCAGCTTAATGGGACAGGGGCGTGAGACCCAGTACTTC. Protein: CASSLMGQGRETQYF.

This sequence joins TRBV10-3 and TRBJ2-5, with TRBD1 identical over 7 bases. The V gene end was trimmed by 2 bases and the J gene end by 3 bases; junction bases not matched to a gene: 3. The CDR3 is 14 amino acids. Per germline, CDR1 ENHRY and CDR2 SYGVKD. CDR3 in DNA: TGTGCCATCAGTGAGAACAGGGGCGAAGAGACCCAGTACTTC. This gives the protein CAISENRGEETQYF.

A few counts support this clonotype. The chain links TRBV29-1 to TRBJ2-1; 9 nucleotides line up with TRBD2. The CDR3 has 13 residues. Germline-derived CDR1 and CDR2 are SQVTM and ANQGSEA. The trim removed 8 bases at V and 7 bases at J, leaving 9 bases unmatched. The CDR3 DNA reads as TGCAGCATGAAGGAGCTAGCGGGGAATGAGCAGTTCTTC. Protein: CSMKELAGNEQFF.

This chain connects TRBV2 to TRBJ1-4; D might be TRBD1 (5 bases). Germline V gives CDR1 SNHLY, CDR2 FYNNEI. Trimming cost V 6 bases and J 5 bases, with 10 bases left between them. The CDR3 runs 13 residues. CDR3 loop: CASRRGPNEKLFF. The CDR3 nucleotides read TGTGCCAGCAGGCGGGGCCCGAATGAAAAACTGTTTTTT.

V gene TRBV7-3 combines with J gene TRBJ2-2; 8 bases are shared with TRBD2. Trimming took 5 bases from V and 7 from J; bases not matched to a gene: 9. Germline-derived CDR1 and CDR2 are SGHTA and FQGTGA. This CDR3 is 15 amino acids long. The CDR3 spells CASSRQGLEGGELFF. In nucleotides, the CDR3 is TGTGCCAGCAGCCGCCAGGGACTAGAAGGCGGGGAGCTGTTTTTT.

Comment on this clonotype: Sequence at one end of the junction differs from germline and may be a read error. The chain links TRBV5-1 to TRBJ1-4; D uncertain. There are 16 residues in the CDR3. Germline V gene data show CDR1 as SGHRS and CDR2 as YFSETQ. In DNA, the CDR3 is TGCTCCAGCAGCCCGGGCCTTTCACACTCGGGAGAAAAACTGTTTTTT. It translates to CSSSPGLSHSGEKLFF.

This clonotype was recorded a few times. This sequence joins TRBV13 and TRBJ1-6; D unclear. V was cut by 2 bases and J by 12 bases, with 8 bases left in between. The germline CDR1 and CDR2 sequences are PRHDT and FYEKMQ (reference sequence). This CDR3 has 12 amino acids. The CDR3, as DNA: TGTGCCAGCAGCTTACATGGGCTACCCCTCCACTTT. This codes for CASSLHGLPLHF.

This clonotype was detected only a few times. This rearrangement joins TRBV7-9 to TRBJ1-2; unclear D gene. Trimming cost V 1 base and J 3 bases, with 6 bases left between them. The CDR3 is 13 residues long. The germline gives CDR1 SEHNR, CDR2 FQNEAQ (reference sequence). As DNA, the CDR3 is TGTGCCAGCAGCTTAGGGATCGACTATGGCTACACCTTC. This sequence encodes CASSLGIDYGYTF.

The J gene is TRBJ2-1, the V gene TRBV5-1; D ambiguous. The V gene lost 0 bases and the J gene lost 8 bases, with 6 bases spanning the gap. CDR3 length: 12 amino acids. Germline V gives CDR1 SGHRS, CDR2 YFSETQ. CDR3 nucleotides: TGCGCCAGCAGCTTGGAAGGGTATGAGCAGTTCTTC. It encodes CASSLEGYEQFF.

There are a few counts of this clonotype. This chain uses TRBV20-1 with TRBJ2-1, with TRBD2 as a possible D gene (5 bases). Trimming took 2 bases from V and 7 from J, leaving 9 bases between them. Germline V gives CDR1 DFQATT, CDR2 SNEGSKA (reference sequence). This CDR3 comprises 12 residues. The chain's CDR3 is CSARISGNEQFF. DNA of the CDR3: TGCAGTGCTAGAATTTCGGGGAATGAGCAGTTCTTC.

The chain carries TRBV24-1 and TRBJ2-3; D may match TRBD1 or TRBD2 (5 bases each). Germline V gene data show CDR1 as KGHDR and CDR2 as SFDVKD. Between the trimmed V and J ends, which lost 4 bases and 3 bases, there was a span of 16 bases. The CDR3 is 16 residues long. The CDR3 protein is CATSDTTGSGTDTQYF. In nucleotides, the CDR3 is TGTGCCACCAGTGACACCACGGGGTCAGGGACAGATACGCAGTATTTT.

This clonotype was observed a few times. The V gene is TRBV5-1, the J gene TRBJ2-1; TRBD2 agrees at 8 bases. CDR1 SGHRS and CDR2 YFSETQ come from the germline V gene. The CDR3 totals 15 residues. With 4 bases clipped from V and 2 bases from J, the junction kept 5 bases outside the gene matches. CDR3 amino acids: CASSRSGGTYNEQFF. CDR3 DNA sequence: TGCGCCAGCAGCCGGAGCGGGGGCACCTACAATGAGCAGTTCTTC.

V and J are TRBV20-1 and TRBJ2-7; D unclear. V shed 3 bases and J shed 3 bases, with 12 bases lying between them. The CDR3 consists of 13 residues. CDR1 and CDR2 (germline): DFQATT, SNEGSKA (reference sequence). The CDR3 DNA sequence: TGCAGTGCTAGTAGGTCGGGCAACTACGAGCAGTACTTC. Protein sequence: CSASRSGNYEQYF.

In this sample, this clonotype turned up a few times. This chain connects TRBV20-1 to TRBJ1-1; a weak D match, TRBD1 (5 bases). Germline CDR1 and CDR2: DFQATT and SNEGSKA (reference sequence). The germline V and J ends were trimmed by 0 bases and 1 base, with 9 bases remaining between them. The CDR3 is 14 amino acids. The CDR3 loop is CSARDRRGNTEAFF. In DNA form, the CDR3 reads TGCAGTGCTAGAGATCGGAGGGGGAACACTGAAGCTTTCTTT.

This clonotype was observed a few times. This chain links TRBV12-3 or TRBV12-4 with TRBJ2-3; 10 bases match TRBD2. V shed 7 bases, J shed 7 bases, and the junction held 17 bases outside the gene matches. The CDR3 is 17 residues long. The CDR3 protein is CASNLSGGPSGIYTQYF. CDR3 nucleotides: TGTGCCAGCAACCTTAGCGGGGGGCCTTCCGGAATATATACGCAGTATTTT.

In DNA form, the CDR3 reads TGTGCCAGCAGTTCAGTGGATTCACCCCTCCACTTT. It is translated as CASSSVDSPLHF. The V gene is TRBV12-3 or TRBV12-4, the J gene TRBJ1-6; D uncertain. V lost 4 bases, J lost 8 bases, and 6 bases lay in between. The length of the CDR3 is 12 residues.

This clonotype has at least ten counts. The J gene is TRBJ2-1, the V gene TRBV5-1, with TRBD2 as a possible D gene (5 bases). The CDR3 is made up of 14 amino acids. Germline V gene sequence: CDR1 SGHRS, CDR2 YFSETQ. V was shortened by 7 bases and J by 2 bases, with 13 bases between the two germline ends. CDR3 sequence (DNA): TGCGCCAGCTTCACGAGCGGTACCTACAATGAGCAGTTCTTC. Amino acids: CASFTSGTYNEQFF.

This clonotype has at least ten counts. The V call is TRBV27, the J call TRBJ1-1; D might be TRBD1 (6 bases). There are 15 residues in the CDR3. Trimming cost V 2 bases and J 0 bases, with 10 bases left between them. Germline V gene lookup returns CDR1 MNHEY and CDR2 SMNVEV (reference sequence). CDR3 sequence reads: CASSLTGQLNTEAFF. In nucleotides, the CDR3 is TGTGCCAGCAGTTTAACCGGACAGCTGAACACTGAAGCTTTCTTT.

The rearrangement links TRBV5-1 to TRBJ2-2; possible D gene TRBD1, 5 bases. Germline CDR1 and CDR2: SGHRS and YFSETQ. The CDR3 sequence is 15 residues long. With 4 bases removed from V and 0 bases from J, the gap between germline ends came to 10 bases. The chain's CDR3 is CASSRDRPNTGELFF. The CDR3, as DNA: TGCGCCAGCAGCCGCGACAGACCGAACACCGGGGAGCTGTTTTTT.